These 20 T cell receptor beta chains came from one sample sequenced in a study of shared clonotypes between healthy human individuals. The data were produced by immunoSEQ multiplex PCR, yet TCRdb's version contains in-frame clones alone and is incomplete. The sample has around 1.9 million clones, just under 95% seen once; the top ten hold 1.5% to 2%. Naive CD8 cells lacked CD45RO, underwent positive selection for CCR7 and left out terminally differentiated effector memory CD45RA+ cells. Material: naive CD8+ T cells from PBMCs. The receptors originated from a man in his late teens or twenties in good health. Some clones in this sample may be carry-over from other donors' samples.

This clone is a singleton in its sample. The chain is built from TRBV4-1 and TRBJ2-5, with 9 bases that match TRBD1. The DNA end is a closer match to TRBJ2-7, so the J assignment may be wrong. The length of the CDR3 is 17 residues. Germline V gene sequence: CDR1 MGHRA, CDR2 YSYEKL. The CDR3 coding sequence is TGCGCCAGCAGCCAACCCCAAGTAGGGACAGGGTATTACGAGCAGTACTTC. It yields the protein CASSQPQVGTGYYEQYF.

The chain employs TRBV7-6 and TRBJ2-3, with TRBD2 matching 7 bases. V dropped 5 bases and J dropped 5; count of bases not matched to a gene: 10. The CDR3 contains 15 residues. In germline, CDR1 is SGHVS, CDR2 FNYEAQ. CDR3 DNA: TGTGCCAGCAGCCTCTCGGCGCGGGAGATAGATACGCAGTATTTT. Translated, it gives CASSLSAREIDTQYF.

For the CDR3, the DNA is TGTGCCAGCAGCCCCATCGGGAGGGCCGCGGGAAGCTACGAGCAGTACTTC. This encodes CASSPIGRAAGSYEQYF. The V gene is TRBV27, the J gene TRBJ2-7; 8 nucleotides agree with TRBD2. V lost 6 bases, J lost 3 bases, and 16 bases stayed unmatched. Germline V lookup: CDR1 MNHEY, CDR2 SMNVEV (reference sequence). This CDR3 is 17 amino acids long.

The chain links TRBV4-3 to TRBJ1-4, with 7 bases lining up with TRBD1. The CDR3 covers 15 residues. V dropped 0 bases and J dropped 8; count of bases not matched to a gene: 6. Germline loops: CDR1 LGHNA, CDR2 YSLEER. The CDR3, as DNA: TGCGCCAGCAGCCAAGATGGGACAGAAGCGGAAAAACTGTTTTTT. It yields the protein CASSQDGTEAEKLFF.

CDR3 sequence (DNA): TGCAGCGTTGAAAAAGTTGTAAGCCGACTGAACACTGAAGCTTTCTTT. It translates to CSVEKVVSRLNTEAFF. This chain links TRBV29-1 with TRBJ1-1; no definite D call. Germline V lookup: CDR1 SQVTM, CDR2 ANQGSEA. V dropped 2 bases and J dropped 0 bases, with 16 bases sitting between them. This CDR3 spans 16 amino acids.

The genes are TRBV19 and TRBJ1-5, with TRBD1 as a possible D gene (6 bases). The germline V gene encodes CDR1 LNHDA and CDR2 SQIVND (reference sequence). This CDR3 comprises 14 residues. V gave up 3 bases and J gave up 4 bases, with 10 bases separating them. The CDR3 bases are TGTGCCAGTAGTATCCGACAGGTTAATCAGCCCCAGCATTTT. Protein sequence: CASSIRQVNQPQHF.

The CDR3 bases are TGTGCCAGCAGCACCAGCGGGGGTAGCGGGATAGTTTTATGGGAGTTCTTC. Amino acids: CASSTSGGSGIVLWEFF. V gene TRBV11-2 combines with J gene TRBJ2-1, with TRBD2 matching 8 bases. The length of the CDR3 is 17 residues. After removal of 5 bases from V and 14 bases from J, the junction contained 23 bases not matched to a gene. Per germline, CDR1 SGHAT and CDR2 FQNNGV.

The chain recombines TRBV6-5 with TRBJ1-5; D is possibly TRBD1 (6 bases). This CDR3 has 14 amino acids. The V and J ends lost 6 bases and 7 bases respectively, with 16 bases between them. In germline, CDR1 is MNHEY, CDR2 SVGAGI. CDR3 in amino acids: CASSLDSSEQPQHF. DNA for the CDR3: TGTGCCAGCAGCTTGGACAGCTCGGAACAGCCCCAGCATTTT.

V is TRBV19 and J is TRBJ2-3; TRBD2 aligns across 7 bases. Trimming removed 0 bases from V and 4 bases from J; junction bases left unmatched: 7. CDR1 and CDR2 (germline): LNHDA, SQIVND (reference sequence). This CDR3 contains 16 residues. In DNA form, the CDR3 reads TGTGCCAGTAGTATAGATGCGGGAGAGGCTGCAGATACGCAGTATTTT. Translated: CASSIDAGEAADTQYF.

The chain combines TRBV29-1 with TRBJ1-1; no clear D gene. The CDR3 runs 12 residues. Germline CDR1 SQVTM, CDR2 ANQGSEA. V lost 7 bases to trimming and J lost 4 bases, with 13 bases between them. The CDR3 is CSAPDPATEAFF. In DNA form, the CDR3 reads TGCAGCGCCCCCGATCCGGCCACTGAAGCTTTCTTT.

The chain has TRBV9 and TRBJ2-7; perhaps TRBD2 as D (6 bases). Trimming pared 0 bases from V and 5 bases from J, leaving 12 bases between. From germline, CDR1 is SGDLS and CDR2 YYNGEE. This CDR3 is built from 14 residues. The chain's CDR3 is CASSVGGVSDEQYF. CDR3 DNA: TGTGCCAGCAGCGTAGGGGGGGTATCGGACGAGCAGTACTTC.

The V call is TRBV7-3, the J call TRBJ2-7; D might be TRBD2 (6 bases). The CDR3 sequence is 15 residues long. V gave up 5 bases and J gave up 7 bases, with 21 bases separating them. Germline CDR1 SGHTA, CDR2 FQGTGA. The CDR3 protein is CASSLSGTPKAEQYF. CDR3 sequence (DNA): TGTGCCAGCAGCCTCTCTGGGACTCCGAAGGCGGAGCAGTACTTC.

The chain employs TRBV28 and TRBJ1-1; no reliable D call. V lost 3 bases to trimming and J lost 1 base, with 15 bases between them. The CDR3 runs to 16 residues. Germline V gene lookup returns CDR1 MDHEN and CDR2 SYDVKM. The CDR3 DNA reads TGTGCCAGCAGTTTCTTTCCGGGTGATACGAACACTGAAGCTTTCTTT. Its translation is CASSFFPGDTNTEAFF.

J is TRBJ2-1 and V is TRBV15; 12 bases map to TRBD2. The CDR3 covers 15 residues. V was clipped by 9 bases and J by 6 bases; unmatched bases: 9. Looked up from germline, CDR1 is LNHNV and CDR2 is YYDKDF (reference sequence). CDR3 residues: CATTTSGRTGNEQFF. DNA of the CDR3: TGTGCCACGACGACTAGCGGGAGAACGGGCAATGAGCAGTTCTTC.

This clone was recorded only once. V usage is TRBV28 and J usage is TRBJ2-3; 9 nucleotides align to TRBD2. CDR3 size: 18 residues. Trimming cost V 2 bases and J 3 bases; bases outside gene matches: 12. Germline V gives CDR1 MDHEN, CDR2 SYDVKM. CDR3 coding DNA: TGTGCCAGCAGTTTAAGGGGATCGCGGGAGGGGGGGACAGATACGCAGTATTTT. Translation gives CASSLRGSREGGTDTQYF.

The J gene is TRBJ1-2, the V gene TRBV28, with D maybe TRBD1 (6 bases). Trimming took 2 bases from V and 3 from J, leaving 13 bases between them. This CDR3 has 15 residues. The germline V gene encodes CDR1 MDHEN and CDR2 SYDVKM. In DNA form, the CDR3 reads TGTGCCAGCAGTTTAGGAGGCAGGGGTGACTATGGCTACACCTTC. It translates to CASSLGGRGDYGYTF.

The rearrangement links TRBV9 to TRBJ2-7; D is possibly TRBD2 (6 bases). The CDR3 is made up of 16 amino acids. The germline V gene has CDR1 SGDLS and CDR2 YYNGEE. Trimming left V 0 bases short and J 5 bases short, with 18 bases between. CDR3 region: CASSVASGSPLDEQYF. The CDR3 bases are TGTGCCAGCAGCGTAGCGAGCGGGTCTCCCCTGGACGAGCAGTACTTC.

This rearrangement joins TRBV14 to TRBJ2-1; no clear D. Germline CDR1 is SGHDN and CDR2 is FVKESK. Deletions cut 6 bases from V and 4 bases from J, with 16 bases between. CDR3 size: 15 residues. CDR3 coding DNA: TGTGCCAGCAGGTTAAGTCTTGGAGAGTACAATGAGCAGTTCTTC. Translated: CASRLSLGEYNEQFF.

The chain has TRBV9 and TRBJ1-5; D is undetermined. The CDR3 consists of 14 residues. Trimming took 3 bases from V and 2 from J, leaving 9 bases between them. From germline, CDR1 is SGDLS and CDR2 YYNGEE. The CDR3 bases are TGTGCCAGCAGCGGGGAAATTGGCAATCAGCCCCAGCATTTT. Translating it yields CASSGEIGNQPQHF.

The chain is built from TRBV7-3 and TRBJ2-2; TRBD2 matches at 12 bases. Germline V gives CDR1 SGHTA, CDR2 FQGTGA. The CDR3 has 16 residues. The ends lost 5 bases at V and 5 bases at J; junction bases unmatched: 6. As DNA, the CDR3 is TGTGCCAGCAGCGTAGGACTAGCGGGAAGGACCGGGGAGCTGTTTTTT. Its translation is CASSVGLAGRTGELFF.